What follows describes a single TCR beta chain. The data are from a study of shared clonotypes between healthy human individuals. When samples were unsorted, approximately 90 million PBMCs were used for genomic DNA. On ten immunoSEQ deep assay plates, unsorted PBMC DNA was sequenced. Original data processing: Junction-only immunoSEQ data arrived without quality scores, meaning filtering differed. Measured with immunoSEQ multiplex PCR; TCRdb has only the in-frame clones, and not every one. V, J and clone size are those of that table, while D and trimming were read from the DNA. The sample has about 490,000 clones, over 65% seen once. Sequencing was done on a sample of PBMCs. This TCR was recovered from a woman aged 40 to 50 in good health. Some clones in this sample may be carry-over from other donors' samples.

The chain's CDR3 is CASSIGGLAGVSETQYF. The CDR3 nucleotides are TGTGCCAGTAGTATAGGAGGTCTAGCGGGAGTGTCAGAGACCCAGTACTTC. The chain couples TRBV19 to TRBJ2-5, with 10 bases matching TRBD2. Looked up from germline, CDR1 is LNHDA and CDR2 is SQIVND (reference sequence). The CDR3 has 17 amino acids. V shed 1 base, J shed 4 bases, and the junction held 9 bases outside the gene matches. The full variable domain, in which reference TRBV19 and TRBJ2-5 provide the parts outside the CDR3, is DGGITQSPKYLFRKEGQNVTLSCEQNLNHDAMYWYRQDPGQGLRLIYYSQIVNDFQKGDIAEGYSVSREKKESFPLTVTSAQKNPTAFYLCASSIGGLAGVSETQYFGPGTRLLVL.